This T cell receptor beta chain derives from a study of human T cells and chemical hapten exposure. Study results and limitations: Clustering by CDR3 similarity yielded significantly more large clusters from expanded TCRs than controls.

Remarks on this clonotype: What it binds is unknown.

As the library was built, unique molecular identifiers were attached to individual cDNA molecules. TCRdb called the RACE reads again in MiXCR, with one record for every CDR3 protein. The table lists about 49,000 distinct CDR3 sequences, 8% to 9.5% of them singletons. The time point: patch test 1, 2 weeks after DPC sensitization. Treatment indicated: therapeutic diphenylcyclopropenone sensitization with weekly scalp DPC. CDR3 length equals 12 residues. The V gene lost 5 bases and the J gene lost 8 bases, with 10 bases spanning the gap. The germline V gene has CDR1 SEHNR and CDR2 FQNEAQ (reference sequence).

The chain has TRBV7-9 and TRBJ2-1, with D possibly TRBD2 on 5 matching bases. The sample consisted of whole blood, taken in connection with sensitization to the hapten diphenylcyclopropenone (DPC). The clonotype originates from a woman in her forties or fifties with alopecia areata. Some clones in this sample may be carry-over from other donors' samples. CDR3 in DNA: TGTGCCAGCAGCCTGCCCGGGGATGAGCAGTTCTTC. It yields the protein CASSLPGDEQFF.